Reported below is one T cell receptor beta chain. Its antigen is undetermined. These data originate in a study of early T cells in non-severe SARS-CoV-2 infection. Study background: The input, bulk RNA from unsorted whole blood, was sequenced, and chains were unpaired.

Study conclusions and caveats: Comparison of clonotypes with VDJdb favored anti-spike CD8 responses while missing private and CD4 specificities.

Molecules of cDNA were individually given unique molecular identifiers that were attached to them. Via MiXCR, TCRdb re-called the 5' RACE reads, giving one row per CDR3 protein. Seen here are about 64,000 distinct CDR3 sequences, around 20% observed once, and the top ten hold 15% to 20%. V was clipped by 5 bases and J by 3 bases, with 13 bases between them. This CDR3 contains 14 residues. The TCR originated in an adult who was a healthcare worker with PCR-confirmed SARS-CoV-2 infection or an uninfected control (not recorded which). The chain combines TRBV12-3 or TRBV12-4 with TRBJ2-5, with D possibly TRBD2 on 5 matching bases. The sequences come from whole blood, collected at baseline. Here the CDR3 reads CASSPWTGKETQYF. In DNA form, the CDR3 reads TGTGCCAGCAGTCCCTGGACGGGGAAAGAGACCCAGTACTTC.